This is a list of T cell receptor beta chains from one sample in a study of cytomegalovirus exposure and HLA in healthy donors. Assay: immunoSEQ multiplex PCR; the TCRdb copy retains only in-frame clones and omits some. Among roughly 170,000 clones listed, over 80% were seen once. The sequencing input was PBMCs. These receptors all come from a woman aged 50 to 60 in good health and CMV-seropositive. The CDR3 runs from the conserved cysteine through the conserved F or W. D genes are given only for firm matches. Not every row has a clone size; where given, it reads once, few, many or a size class.

j_call: TRBJ2-7
d_call: TRBD1
clone_size: NA
v_call: TRBV28
cdr3_nt: TGTGCCAGCAGCTTATGGGACAGTACCTACGAGCAGTACTTC
cdr3_aa: CASSLWDSTYEQYF

j_call: TRBJ1-1
d_call: TRBD1
clone_size: NA
v_call: TRBV15
cdr3_nt: TGTGCCACCAGCAGAGGGACAGGGGGCACTGAAGCTTTCTTT
cdr3_aa: CATSRGTGGTEAFF

j_call: TRBJ1-1
d_call: TRBD1
clone_size: NA
v_call: TRBV7-3
cdr3_nt: TGTGCCAGCAGCACCCACAGGGGGACCACTGAAGCTTTCTTT
cdr3_aa: CASSTHRGTTEAFF

j_call: TRBJ1-2
d_call: TRBD1
clone_size: NA
v_call: TRBV30
cdr3_nt: TGTGCCTGGGCCCGAGGGGGCGCTGGTGGCTACACCTTC
cdr3_aa: CAWARGGAGGYTF

j_call: TRBJ1-5
d_call: NA
clone_size: NA
v_call: TRBV4-2
cdr3_nt: TGTGCCAGCAGCCAAGGGCGGGTAAGTCAGCCCCAGCATTTT
cdr3_aa: CASSQGRVSQPQHF

j_call: TRBJ2-1
d_call: NA
clone_size: NA
v_call: TRBV7-9
cdr3_nt: TGTGCCAGCAGCTTTCTTTCGGTAGAAAGCTCCTACAATGAGCAGTTCTTC
cdr3_aa: CASSFLSVESSYNEQFF

j_call: TRBJ2-1
d_call: TRBD1
clone_size: NA
v_call: TRBV5-1
cdr3_nt: TGCGCCAGCAGCTCGGGACAGGGGATGCATGAGCAGTTCTTC
cdr3_aa: CASSSGQGMHEQFF

j_call: TRBJ1-2
d_call: NA
clone_size: NA
v_call: TRBV29-1
cdr3_nt: TGCAGCGTCCCCCCTCAGGGCTATGGCTACACCTTC
cdr3_aa: CSVPPQGYGYTF

j_call: TRBJ1-2
d_call: NA
clone_size: NA
v_call: TRBV5-1
cdr3_nt: TGCGCCAGCAGCTTGGCCGTTACAGGGAACTATGGCTACACCTTC
cdr3_aa: CASSLAVTGNYGYTF

j_call: TRBJ1-1
d_call: NA
clone_size: few
v_call: TRBV19
cdr3_nt: TGTGCCAGTAGTACCGACAGTCTTATATTGAACACTGAAGCTTTCTTT
cdr3_aa: CASSTDSLILNTEAFF

j_call: TRBJ2-7
d_call: TRBD2
clone_size: NA
v_call: TRBV7-8
cdr3_nt: TGTGCCAGCACCGGGACTAGCGGACGCCATAACGAGCAGTACTTC
cdr3_aa: CASTGTSGRHNEQYF

j_call: TRBJ1-4
d_call: NA
clone_size: NA
v_call: TRBV25-1
cdr3_nt: TGTGCCAGCAGTGAATCCTATGCGGACATTTCCTTT
cdr3_aa: CASSESYADISF

j_call: TRBJ2-7
d_call: NA
clone_size: few
v_call: TRBV7-9
cdr3_nt: TGTTCCAGCGGTGGGCGAGGGTACGAGCAGTACTTC
cdr3_aa: CSSGGRGYEQYF

j_call: TRBJ2-7
d_call: TRBD2
clone_size: NA
v_call: TRBV2
cdr3_nt: TGTGCCAGTTCCGCGGGAGAGTCGAACTACGAGCAGTACTTC
cdr3_aa: CASSAGESNYEQYF

j_call: TRBJ2-5
d_call: TRBD2
clone_size: NA
v_call: TRBV7-2
cdr3_nt: TGTGCCAGCAGCTTAGCGGGACTAGCGGGAGGGCCGGAGACCCAGTACTTC
cdr3_aa: CASSLAGLAGGPETQYF

j_call: TRBJ1-1
d_call: TRBD1
clone_size: NA
v_call: TRBV10-3
cdr3_nt: TGTGCCATCAGGCCCGGGACAGGGCCCCACCTGGGCACTGAAGCTTTCTTT
cdr3_aa: CAIRPGTGPHLGTEAFF

j_call: TRBJ2-7
d_call: NA
clone_size: NA
v_call: TRBV20-1
cdr3_nt: TGCAGTGCTATGAAGCTGAGCGAGCAGTACTTC
cdr3_aa: CSAMKLSEQYF

j_call: TRBJ2-1
d_call: TRBD2
clone_size: NA
v_call: TRBV5-6
cdr3_nt: TGTGCCAGCAGCTTGGCTAGCGGGAGGGCAAACAATGAGCAGTTCTTC
cdr3_aa: CASSLASGRANNEQFF

j_call: TRBJ2-1
d_call: NA
clone_size: NA
v_call: TRBV5-4
cdr3_nt: TGTGCCAGCAGCTTGACGAGGTTGTCCAATGAGCAGTTCTTC
cdr3_aa: CASSLTRLSNEQFF

j_call: TRBJ1-4
d_call: NA
clone_size: NA
v_call: TRBV6-1
cdr3_nt: TGTGCCAGCAGTGAAAGGGATGGCAGGGCGGCTGAAAAACTGTTTTTT
cdr3_aa: CASSERDGRAAEKLFF

j_call: TRBJ2-7
d_call: NA
clone_size: NA
v_call: TRBV5-4
cdr3_nt: TGTGCCAGCAGCTTGGAACTAGACTCCTACGAGCAGTACTTC
cdr3_aa: CASSLELDSYEQYF

j_call: TRBJ2-1
d_call: TRBD2
clone_size: few
v_call: TRBV19
cdr3_nt: TGTGCCAGTAGTATTGGCGGGAGGGGAGCGTATGAGCAGTTCTTC
cdr3_aa: CASSIGGRGAYEQFF